The rows below give T cell receptor beta chains drawn from one sample of a study of blood T cell repertoires in COVID-19. Using immunoSEQ multiplex PCR, the repertoire was profiled, and TCRdb retains in-frame clones only, with some absent. The table records about 170,000 clones, 70% to 90% of them present only once. What was sequenced was peripheral blood. The receptors derive from a woman aged 60-70 years with COVID-19, enrolled during active disease. The CDR3 runs from the conserved cysteine through the conserved F or W. The order of the fields is J gene, D gene, clone size, V gene, CDR3 DNA, CDR3 protein. The D gene is left open where the match is weak. Expanded clones are given a class, and other clones once, few, many or no size at all.

J: TRBJ1-5; D: TRBD1; size: NA; V: TRBV19; DNA: TGTGCCAGTAGTATAGGGACAGGACAGCCCCAGCATTTT; CDR3: CASSIGTGQPQHF
J: TRBJ2-3; D: TRBD2; size: NA; V: TRBV15; DNA: TGTGCCACCAGCAGAGTTGAAACTAGCGGAAATACGCAGTATTTT; CDR3: CATSRVETSGNTQYF
J: TRBJ2-3; D: NA; size: NA; V: TRBV3-1/TRBV3-2; DNA: TGTGCCAGCAGCCCCCTATTCGAACCCACAGATACGCAGTATTTT; CDR3: CASSPLFEPTDTQYF
J: TRBJ1-4; D: NA; size: NA; V: TRBV5-6; DNA: TGTGCCAGCAGCTCGGACAGTCTGGGGGAAAAACTGTTTTTT; CDR3: CASSSDSLGEKLFF
J: TRBJ2-5; D: NA; size: NA; V: TRBV5-4; DNA: TGTGCCAGCAGCTTGGCAGCTCTAGCCTCGGAGACCCAGTACTTC; CDR3: CASSLAALASETQYF
J: TRBJ1-1; D: NA; size: NA; V: TRBV6-2/TRBV6-3; DNA: TGTGCCAGCAGTTACCCCGGGAGCGGGGCTGAAGCTTTCTTT; CDR3: CASSYPGSGAEAFF
J: TRBJ2-7; D: NA; size: NA; V: TRBV18; DNA: TGTGCCAGCTCACCAGGGGCGTACGAGCAGTACTTC; CDR3: CASSPGAYEQYF
J: TRBJ2-7; D: NA; size: NA; V: TRBV6-5; DNA: TGTGCCAGCAGTTACCCCAGCGACGGCGAGCAGTACTTC; CDR3: CASSYPSDGEQYF
J: TRBJ2-3; D: TRBD2; size: NA; V: TRBV6-1; DNA: TGTGCCAGCAGTGTGGCTAGCGGGAGGGCCGCAGATACGCAGTATTTT; CDR3: CASSVASGRAADTQYF
J: TRBJ1-5; D: NA; size: few; V: TRBV7-2; DNA: TGTGCCAGCAGGAAGGGGGTCAATCAGCCCCAGCATTTT; CDR3: CASRKGVNQPQHF